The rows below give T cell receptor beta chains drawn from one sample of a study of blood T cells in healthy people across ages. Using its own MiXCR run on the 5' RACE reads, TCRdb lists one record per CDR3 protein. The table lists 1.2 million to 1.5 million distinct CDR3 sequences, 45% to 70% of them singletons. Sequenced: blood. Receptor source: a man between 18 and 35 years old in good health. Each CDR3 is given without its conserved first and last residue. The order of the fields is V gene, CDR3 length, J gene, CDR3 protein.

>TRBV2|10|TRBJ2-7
ASAEDSYEQY
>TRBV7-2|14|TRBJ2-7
ASSPSTSRSSYEQY
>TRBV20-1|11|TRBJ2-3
TSGDSNPDTQY
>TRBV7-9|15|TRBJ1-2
ASSFSRRKHGIYGYT
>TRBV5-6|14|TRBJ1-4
ASSPQGIGSNEKLF
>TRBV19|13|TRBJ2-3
AVDASVRSTDTQY
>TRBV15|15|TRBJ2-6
ATSSLIGRGGANVLT
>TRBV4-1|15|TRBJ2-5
ASSPGRSSGEEETQY
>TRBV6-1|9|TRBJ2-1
ASTRSNEQF
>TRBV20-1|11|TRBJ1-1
SASNRVDTEAF
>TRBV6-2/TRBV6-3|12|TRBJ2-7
ASSLSGGGNEQY
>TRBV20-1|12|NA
SAIEDRWGDEQY
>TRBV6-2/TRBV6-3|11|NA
ASKTVGGNIQY
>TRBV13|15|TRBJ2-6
ASSPQTGPSGANVLT
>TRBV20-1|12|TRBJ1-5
SASLQGAGQPQH
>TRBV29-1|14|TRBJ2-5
SAETSGGFKQETQY
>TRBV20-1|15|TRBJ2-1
SAREASGLENYNEQF
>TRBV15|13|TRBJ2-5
ATSPSLTGEETQY
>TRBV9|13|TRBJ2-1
ASSVGTGGVNEQF
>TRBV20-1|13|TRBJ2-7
SAKPGANSGYEQY
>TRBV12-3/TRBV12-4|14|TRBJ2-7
ASIAAGLAGVGEQY
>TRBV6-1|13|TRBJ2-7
ASSEYTGVYYEQY
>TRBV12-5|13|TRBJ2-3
ASEGGRDSTDTQY
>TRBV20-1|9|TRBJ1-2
SARVRAGYT
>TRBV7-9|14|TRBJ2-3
TSSPTSGSFPDTQY
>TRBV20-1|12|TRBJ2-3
SARESLSTDTQY
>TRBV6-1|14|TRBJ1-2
ASSEARQGIFYGYT
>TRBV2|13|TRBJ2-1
ASPTSAGSYNEQF